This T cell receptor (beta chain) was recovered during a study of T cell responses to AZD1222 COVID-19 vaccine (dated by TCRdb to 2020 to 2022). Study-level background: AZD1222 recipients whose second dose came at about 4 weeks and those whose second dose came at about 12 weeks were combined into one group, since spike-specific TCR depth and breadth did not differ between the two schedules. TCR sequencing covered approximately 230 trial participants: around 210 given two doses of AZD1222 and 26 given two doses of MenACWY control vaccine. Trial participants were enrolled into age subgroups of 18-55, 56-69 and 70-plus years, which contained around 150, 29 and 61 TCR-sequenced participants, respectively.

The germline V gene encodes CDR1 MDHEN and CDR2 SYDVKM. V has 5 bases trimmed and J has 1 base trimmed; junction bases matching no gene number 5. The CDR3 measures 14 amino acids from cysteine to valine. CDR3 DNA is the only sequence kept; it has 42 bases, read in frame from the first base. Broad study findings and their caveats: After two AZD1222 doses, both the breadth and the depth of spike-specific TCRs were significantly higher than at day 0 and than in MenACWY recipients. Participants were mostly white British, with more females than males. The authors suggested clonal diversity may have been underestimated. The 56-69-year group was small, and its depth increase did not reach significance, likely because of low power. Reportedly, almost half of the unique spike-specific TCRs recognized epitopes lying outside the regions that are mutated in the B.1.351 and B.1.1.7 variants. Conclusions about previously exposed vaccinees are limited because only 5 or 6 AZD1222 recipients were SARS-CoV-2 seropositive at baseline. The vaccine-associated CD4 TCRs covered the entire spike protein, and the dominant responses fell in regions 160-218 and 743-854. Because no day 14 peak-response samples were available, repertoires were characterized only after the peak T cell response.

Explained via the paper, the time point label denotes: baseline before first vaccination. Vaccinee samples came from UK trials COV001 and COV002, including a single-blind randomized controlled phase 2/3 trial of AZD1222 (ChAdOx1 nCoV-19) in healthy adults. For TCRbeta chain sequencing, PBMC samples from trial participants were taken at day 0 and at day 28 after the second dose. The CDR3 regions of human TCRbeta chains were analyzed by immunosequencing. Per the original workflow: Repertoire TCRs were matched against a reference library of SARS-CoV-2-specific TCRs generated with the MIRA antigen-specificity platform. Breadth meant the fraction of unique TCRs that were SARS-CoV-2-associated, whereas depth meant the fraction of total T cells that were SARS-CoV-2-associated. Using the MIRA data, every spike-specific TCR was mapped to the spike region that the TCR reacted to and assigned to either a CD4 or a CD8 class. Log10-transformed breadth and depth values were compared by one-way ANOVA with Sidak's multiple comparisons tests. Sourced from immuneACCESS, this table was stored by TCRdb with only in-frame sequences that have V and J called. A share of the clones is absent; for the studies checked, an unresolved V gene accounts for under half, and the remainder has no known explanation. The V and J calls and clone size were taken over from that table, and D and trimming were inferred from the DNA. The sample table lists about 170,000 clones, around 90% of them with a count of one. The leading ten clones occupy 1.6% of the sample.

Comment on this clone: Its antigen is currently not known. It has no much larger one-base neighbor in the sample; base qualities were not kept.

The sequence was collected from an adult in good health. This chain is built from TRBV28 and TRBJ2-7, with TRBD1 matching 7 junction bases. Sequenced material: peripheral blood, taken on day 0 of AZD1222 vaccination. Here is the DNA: TGTGCCAGCAGTCCTAGGGGGCTGTCCTACGAGCAGTACGTC. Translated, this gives CASSPRGLSYEQYV.